These 11 T cell receptor beta chains share one sample of origin, sequenced in a study of T-cell memory formation after mild COVID-19. Using its own MiXCR run on the 5' RACE reads, TCRdb lists one record per CDR3 protein. The data show under 400,000 distinct CDR3 sequences, around 28% seen once. Input material: PBMCs or a T cell subset sorted from them (not recorded which). The receptors were gathered from an adult woman who had mild COVID-19 (a few samples of this study predate the infection). Cell type and time point are not known.

This clonotype has at least ten counts. V is TRBV5-1 and J is TRBJ2-7, with 8 bases that match TRBD1. The CDR3 consists of 15 residues. The junction had 4 bases not matched to a gene; V was cut back by 0 bases and J by 2 bases. CDR1 and CDR2 from the germline V gene are SGHRS and YFSETQ. CDR3 protein: CASSLVETGAYEQYF. The CDR3 region has the DNA TGCGCCAGCAGCTTGGTGGAGACAGGGGCCTACGAGCAGTACTTC.

This clonotype was counted only a few times. The gene calls are TRBV7-2 and TRBJ1-1, with 11 bases that match TRBD1. The trim removed 5 bases at V and 13 bases at J, leaving 12 bases unmatched. The CDR3 has 14 amino acids. Germline loops: CDR1 SGHTA, CDR2 FQGNSA. CDR3 loop: CASSTGTGGTLGFF. In DNA, the CDR3 is TGTGCCAGCAGCACAGGGACAGGGGGAACTTTGGGTTTCTTT.

The chain employs TRBV20-1 and TRBJ1-1, with 7 bases fitting TRBD1. CDR3 size: 13 residues. The ends lost 1 base at V and 5 bases at J; junction bases unmatched: 4. CDR1 and CDR2 (germline): DFQATT, SNEGSKA (reference sequence). In DNA, the CDR3 is TGCAGTGCTAGAGTTAGGGGGCAGACTGAAGCTTTCTTT. Amino acid sequence: CSARVRGQTEAFF.

The chain employs TRBV27 and TRBJ2-3, with 7 bases fitting TRBD1. Germline lookup yields CDR1 MNHEY and CDR2 SMNVEV (reference sequence). The CDR3 is 15 residues long. V trimming: 2 bases; J trimming: 2 bases; junction bases outside the gene matches: 4. The CDR3 sequence: CASSLPGQDTDTQYF. In DNA, the CDR3 is TGTGCCAGCAGTTTACCTGGACAGGACACAGATACGCAGTATTTT.

The gene calls are TRBV11-2 and TRBJ1-6; the D gene is possibly TRBD1 (5 bases). Germline CDR1 reads SGHAT; CDR2 reads FQNNGV. The CDR3 is 15 residues long. The germline V and J ends were trimmed by 5 bases and 8 bases, with 16 bases remaining between them. This CDR3 reads CASSQGWQEYSPLHF. The DNA of the CDR3 is TGTGCCAGCAGCCAGGGCTGGCAGGAGTATTCACCCCTCCACTTT.

The sample holds a few counts of this clonotype. CDR3 loop: CASSVPAGGSEQFF. In nucleotides, the CDR3 is TGTGCCAGCAGCGTCCCAGCAGGAGGGAGTGAGCAGTTCTTC. The V gene is TRBV9, the J gene TRBJ2-1; a possible D gene is TRBD2 (6 bases). V dropped 2 bases and J dropped 9 bases, with 15 bases sitting between them. Germline V gene lookup returns CDR1 SGDLS and CDR2 YYNGEE. This CDR3 comprises 14 residues.

This chain joins TRBV12-3 or TRBV12-4 and TRBJ2-5, with D possibly being TRBD2 (5 bases). V was clipped by 3 bases and J by 5 bases, with 10 bases between them. CDR3 length equals 13 residues. CDR3 in DNA: TGTGCCAGCAGTTTGGGGAGTCACGAGACCCAGTACTTC. Translating gives CASSLGSHETQYF.

This clonotype came up a few times. This CDR3 reads CASSSWTSGGITDTQYF. CDR3 bases: TGCGCCAGCAGCTCATGGACTAGCGGGGGGATCACAGATACGCAGTATTTT. V and J are TRBV5-1 and TRBJ2-3; the match to TRBD2 covers 14 bases. Germline CDR1 reads SGHRS; CDR2 reads YFSETQ. Trimming at V came to 3 bases and at J to 2 bases, leaving 5 bases not matched to a gene. CDR3 length: 17 residues.

The CDR3 sequence is CSVAAGGGTGANVLTF. CDR3 nucleotide sequence: TGCAGCGTTGCCGCCGGGGGGGGCACTGGGGCCAACGTCCTGACTTTC. The V gene is TRBV29-1, the J gene TRBJ2-6, with 8 bases identical to TRBD2. From germline, CDR1 is SQVTM and CDR2 ANQGSEA. The CDR3 has 16 residues. V lost 4 bases and J lost 2; bases outside the gene matches: 7.

CDR3 loop: CSAILRGFGTYNEQFF. CDR3 bases: TGCAGTGCTATCCTTCGGGGCTTTGGGACCTACAATGAGCAGTTCTTC. J is TRBJ2-1 and V is TRBV20-1, with D possibly called TRBD1 or TRBD2 (5 bases each). Germline V gene sequence: CDR1 DFQATT, CDR2 SNEGSKA (reference sequence). CDR3 length: 16 residues. V was pared by 4 bases and J by 2 bases, with 18 bases between.

This clonotype turned up a few times. The rearrangement links TRBV20-1 to TRBJ2-1, with TRBD2 matching 12 bases. The CDR3 sequence is 14 residues long. Germline CDR1 is DFQATT and CDR2 is SNEGSKA (reference sequence). The J segment lost 9 bases and the V segment lost 5 bases, leaving 8 bases of the junction unmatched. CDR3 in amino acids: CSAQWTSGVGEQFF. CDR3 coding DNA: TGCAGTGCTCAGTGGACTAGCGGGGTTGGTGAGCAGTTCTTC.